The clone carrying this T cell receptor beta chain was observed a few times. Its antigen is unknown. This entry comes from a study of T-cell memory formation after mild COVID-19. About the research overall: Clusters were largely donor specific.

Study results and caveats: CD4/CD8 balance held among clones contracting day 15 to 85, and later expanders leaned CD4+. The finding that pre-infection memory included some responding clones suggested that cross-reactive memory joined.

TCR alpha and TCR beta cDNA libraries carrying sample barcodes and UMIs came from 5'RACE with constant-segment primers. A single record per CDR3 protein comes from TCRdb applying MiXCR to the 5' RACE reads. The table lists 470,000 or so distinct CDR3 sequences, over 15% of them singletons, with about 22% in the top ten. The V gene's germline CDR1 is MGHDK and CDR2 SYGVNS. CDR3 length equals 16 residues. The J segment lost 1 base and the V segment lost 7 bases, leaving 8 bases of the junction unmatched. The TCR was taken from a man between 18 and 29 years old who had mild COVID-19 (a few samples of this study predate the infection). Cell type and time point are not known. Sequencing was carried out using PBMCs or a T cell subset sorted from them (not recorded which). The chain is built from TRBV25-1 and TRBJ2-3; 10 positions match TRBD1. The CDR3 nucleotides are TGTGCCAGCACGGGGACGGGACAGGGGCGCACAGATACGCAGTATTTT. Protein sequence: CASTGTGQGRTDTQYF.